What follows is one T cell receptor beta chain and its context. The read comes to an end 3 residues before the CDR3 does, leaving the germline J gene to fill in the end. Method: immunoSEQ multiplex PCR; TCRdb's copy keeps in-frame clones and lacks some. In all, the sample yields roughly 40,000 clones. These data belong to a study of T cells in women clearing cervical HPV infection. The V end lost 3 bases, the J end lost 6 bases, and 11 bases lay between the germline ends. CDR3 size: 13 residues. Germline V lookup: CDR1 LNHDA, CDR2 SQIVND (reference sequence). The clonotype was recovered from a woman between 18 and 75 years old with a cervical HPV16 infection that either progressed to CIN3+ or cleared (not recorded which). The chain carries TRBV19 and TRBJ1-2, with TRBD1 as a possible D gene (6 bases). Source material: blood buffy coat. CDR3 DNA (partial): TGTGCCAGTAGTATCGGGGCAGGGGATGGC. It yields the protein CASSIGAGDG. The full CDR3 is CASSIGAGDGYTF.